These T cell receptor beta chains were read from a single sample in a study of T-cell reconstitution after alpha-beta-depleted transplantation in children. TCRdb itself ran the PCR reads through MiXCR, one entry per CDR3 protein. The sample holds about 91,000 distinct CDR3 sequences, roughly 8.8% seen once. The material sequenced was PBMCs from the stem cell graft donor, taken from the stem cell graft. The receptors shown here come from a human donor who donated a stem cell graft to a child with congenital amegakaryocytic thrombocytopenia. Each CDR3 is given with its conserved first and last residue. The order of the fields is CDR3 protein, CDR3 DNA, J gene, V gene, clone size, D gene. The D gene is left open where the match is weak. Clone size, where shown, is once, few, many, or a class for clones that have expanded.

CDR3: CASRGRGTSTDTQYF; DNA: TGTGCCAGCAGGGGCCGGGGAACTAGCACAGATACGCAGTATTTT; J: TRBJ2-3; V: TRBV7-2; size: many; D: -
CDR3: CSARDLFTSGRAHETQYF; DNA: TGCAGTGCTAGAGATCTCTTTACTAGCGGGAGGGCCCACGAGACCCAGTACTTC; J: TRBJ2-5; V: TRBV20-1; size: many; D: TRBD2
CDR3: CASSQGSGTGGELFF; DNA: TGTGCCAGCAGCCAAGGTAGCGGGACAGGTGGGGAGCTGTTTTTT; J: TRBJ2-2; V: TRBV3-1; size: few; D: -
CDR3: CASSFGGRGLETQYF; DNA: TGTGCCAGCAGCTTCGGCGGGCGGGGGCTTGAGACCCAGTACTTC; J: TRBJ2-5; V: TRBV7-2; size: many; D: -
CDR3: CASKGVGHQPQHF; DNA: TGTGCCAGCAAAGGGGTTGGGCATCAGCCCCAGCATTTT; J: TRBJ1-5; V: TRBV7-2; size: -; D: -
CDR3: CASSEADTQYF; DNA: TGTGCCAGCAGTGAGGCAGATACGCAGTATTTT; J: TRBJ2-3; V: TRBV25-1; size: many; D: -
CDR3: CASSPGQGRIDEQFF; DNA: TGCGCCAGCAGCCCGGGACAGGGAAGAATCGATGAGCAGTTCTTC; J: TRBJ2-1; V: TRBV5-1; size: many; D: TRBD1
CDR3: CASSLGPAGGNEQFF; DNA: TGCGCCAGCAGCTTGGGTCCAGCGGGAGGAAATGAGCAGTTCTTC; J: TRBJ2-1; V: TRBV5-1; size: -; D: TRBD2
CDR3: CSVEAGGIYEQFF; DNA: TGCAGCGTTGAAGCGGGGGGTATCTATGAGCAGTTCTTC; J: TRBJ2-1; V: TRBV29-1; size: many; D: TRBD2
CDR3: CASSLRGSTDTQYF; DNA: TGTGCCAGCAGCCTCCGGGGGAGCACAGATACGCAGTATTTT; J: TRBJ2-3; V: TRBV7-2; size: -; D: -
CDR3: CASSQALPTGGRAEAFF; DNA: TGTGCCAGCAGCCAAGCCCTTCCGACAGGGGGCCGCGCTGAAGCTTTCTTT; J: TRBJ1-1; V: TRBV3-1; size: many; D: TRBD1
CDR3: CATSDRGTGYGYTF; DNA: TGTGCCACCAGCGACCGGGGGACGGGCTATGGCTACACCTTC; J: TRBJ1-2; V: TRBV15; size: many; D: -
CDR3: CASSRDRGPETQYF; DNA: TGTGCCAGCAGCCGGGACAGGGGTCCAGAGACCCAGTACTTC; J: TRBJ2-5; V: TRBV5-4; size: many; D: TRBD1
CDR3: CATSRGDRAGYEQYF; DNA: TGTGCCACCAGCAGAGGTGACAGGGCGGGCTACGAGCAGTACTTC; J: TRBJ2-7; V: TRBV15; size: many; D: TRBD1
CDR3: CASSWVAGEVGEQYF; DNA: TGCGCCAGCAGCTGGGTAGCGGGGGAAGTTGGCGAGCAGTACTTC; J: TRBJ2-7; V: TRBV5-1; size: few; D: TRBD2
CDR3: CASSRTGRGTDTQYF; DNA: TGTGCCAGCAGTCGGACAGGGCGGGGCACAGATACGCAGTATTTT; J: TRBJ2-3; V: TRBV12-3/TRBV12-4; size: -; D: TRBD1
CDR3: CASSQEFSPLHF; DNA: TGTGCCAGCAGCCAAGAATTTTCACCCCTCCACTTT; J: TRBJ1-6; V: TRBV14; size: many; D: -
CDR3: CASSLWTPGLAVSSYNEQFF; DNA: TGTGCCAGCAGTTTATGGACCCCTGGACTAGCAGTCAGCTCCTACAATGAGCAGTTCTTC; J: TRBJ2-1; V: TRBV28; size: many; D: TRBD2
CDR3: CSARPMALAKNIQYF; DNA: TGCAGTGCTAGACCTATGGCTCTAGCCAAAAACATTCAGTACTTC; J: TRBJ2-4; V: TRBV20-1; size: few; D: -
CDR3: CASSLVVKDRSGELFF; DNA: TGCGCCAGCAGCTTGGTCGTCAAAGACAGATCCGGGGAGCTGTTTTTT; J: TRBJ2-2; V: TRBV5-1; size: many; D: -
CDR3: CASSLGTRDEQFF; DNA: TGTGCCAGCAGCTTGGGGACTAGGGATGAGCAGTTCTTC; J: TRBJ2-1; V: TRBV11-1; size: many; D: TRBD2
CDR3: CSALPGPNQPQHF; DNA: TGCAGTGCACTCCCGGGACCAAATCAGCCCCAGCATTTT; J: TRBJ1-5; V: TRBV20-1; size: many; D: -
CDR3: CASSSKEWGQETQYF; DNA: TGTGCCAGCAGCTCGAAGGAGTGGGGACAAGAGACCCAGTACTTC; J: TRBJ2-5; V: TRBV7-9; size: many; D: -
CDR3: CASSGTFYEQYF; DNA: TGTGCCAGCAGTGGGACTTTCTACGAGCAGTACTTC; J: TRBJ2-7; V: TRBV12-3/TRBV12-4; size: many; D: -
CDR3: CASSSGFTEAFF; DNA: TGCGCCAGCAGCTCAGGGTTCACTGAAGCTTTCTTT; J: TRBJ1-1; V: TRBV5-1; size: many; D: -
CDR3: CATHPTGQGLWAQYF; DNA: TGCGCCACCCACCCGACCGGACAGGGCTTGTGGGCCCAGTACTTC; J: TRBJ2-5; V: TRBV5-1; size: many; D: TRBD1